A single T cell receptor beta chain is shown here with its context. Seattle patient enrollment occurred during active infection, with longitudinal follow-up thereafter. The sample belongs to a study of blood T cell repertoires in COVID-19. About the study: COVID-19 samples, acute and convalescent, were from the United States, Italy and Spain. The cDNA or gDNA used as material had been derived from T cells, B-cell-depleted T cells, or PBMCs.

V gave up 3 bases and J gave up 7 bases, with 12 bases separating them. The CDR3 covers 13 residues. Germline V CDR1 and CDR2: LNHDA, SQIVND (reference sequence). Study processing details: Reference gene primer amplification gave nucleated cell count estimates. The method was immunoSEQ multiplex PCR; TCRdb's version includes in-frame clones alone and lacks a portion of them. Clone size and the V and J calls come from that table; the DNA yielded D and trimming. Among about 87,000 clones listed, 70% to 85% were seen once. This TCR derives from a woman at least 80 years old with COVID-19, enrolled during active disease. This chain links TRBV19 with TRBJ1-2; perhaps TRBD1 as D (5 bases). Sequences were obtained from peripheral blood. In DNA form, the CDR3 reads TGTGCCAGTAGTATTAGGGGCGATAGTGGCTACACCTTC. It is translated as CASSIRGDSGYTF.